This section outlines one T cell receptor beta chain sequence together with its context. Its antigen remains unknown. This CDR3 region has 16 residues. Trimming cost V 2 bases and J 5 bases; bases outside gene matches: 3. Germline V gene lookup returns CDR1 SGHDT and CDR2 YYEEEE. Some 98,000 TCR templates underwent assay in every sample. The table came from immunoSEQ multiplex PCR; TCRdb's copy has only in-frame clones and leaves some out. The sample lists roughly 100,000 clones; roughly 93% were seen once. This specimen comes from a study of siplizumab effects on memory and regulatory T cells. Study findings and constraints: Unstimulated subsets captured only a minor fraction of alloreactive clones. Naive T cells were seen as more diverse than memory cells and as major alloresponse contributors. Naive versus memory phenotype went unassigned for roughly 75-97% of proliferating CD4+ or CD8+ clones.

The TCR comes from a human donor in good health. The chain combines TRBV5-6 with TRBJ2-2, with 13 bases aligning to TRBD2. Sequenced sample: CD8+ T cells sorted from blood. CDR3 residues: CASSLRGLAGTGELFF. For the CDR3, the DNA is TGTGCCAGCAGCTTAAGGGGACTAGCGGGGACCGGGGAGCTGTTTTTT.